The 27 T cell receptor beta chains below all came from one sample that was sequenced in a study of tumor-infiltrating lymphocytes in primary liver carcinoma. Total RNA (roughly 530 ng) served as template for TCR beta cDNA synthesis primed by a constant-region primer. Three nested multiplex PCR rounds, a slightly modified ARM-PCR, produced the libraries for TCR beta. Primers for the first two PCR rounds were TRBV1-TRBV30 forward primers and a C-beta reverse primer (about 11 cycles per round). TCRdb re-derived calls from the multiplex PCR reads in MiXCR, one entry per CDR3 protein. Among 300,000 to 400,000 distinct CDR3 sequences, about 60% were seen once, and the ten largest hold roughly 9%. RNA was extracted from whole blood without cell sorting, alongside germline DNA. The sample was peripheral blood. The receptors derive from a man between 35 and 55 years old with primary liver carcinoma and hepatitis B virus infection.

Concerning this clonotype itself: One end of the junction varies from germline; a read error may be responsible. The chain has TRBV20-1 and TRBJ2-1, with D maybe TRBD2 (6 bases). This CDR3 contains 12 residues. CDR1 and CDR2 from the germline V gene are DFQATT and SNEGSKA (reference sequence). CDR3 loop: CSAIPDYNERFF. In DNA, the CDR3 is TGCAGTGCTATCCCGGACTACAATGAGCGGTTCTTC.

A note on this clonotype: This sequence may be a read error, since a much larger clone differs from it by one base. The V call is TRBV6-1, the J call TRBJ2-7; D call uncertain. The CDR3 covers 15 residues. The ends were cut back, 4 bases at V and 3 bases at J, with 16 bases in the middle. The V gene's germline CDR1 is MNHNS and CDR2 SASEGT. The CDR3 loop is CASSVSARCLYEQYF. The CDR3 DNA reads as TGTGCCAGCAGTGTCTCGGCTCGATGCCTCTACGAGCAGTACTTC.

Of note for this clonotype: A clone one base away is much larger, so this may be a read error. The chain employs TRBV6-6 and TRBJ1-2; possible D gene TRBD1, 5 bases. The germline V gene encodes CDR1 MNHNY and CDR2 SVGAGI (reference sequence). The CDR3 sequence is 14 residues long. V was cut by 7 bases and J by 3 bases, with 15 bases left in between. CDR3 sequence reads: CASTEEDSHYGYTF. The CDR3 DNA follows: TGTGCCAGCACCGAAGAAGACAGTCACTATGGCTACACCTTC.

To note about this clonotype: The CDR3 does not end in the conserved phenylalanine or tryptophan, so this is likely a read error. This sequence joins TRBV6-2 or TRBV6-3 and TRBJ2-1; a weak D match, TRBD1 (5 bases). This CDR3 has 18 amino acids. V was cut by 0 bases and J by 2 bases, with 17 bases left in between. Germline values: CDR1 MNHEY, CDR2 SVGEGT. CDR3 residues: CASSYSPGPRGTYNEQFL. CDR3 coding DNA: TGTGCCAGCAGTTACTCACCAGGGCCGCGCGGAACCTACAATGAGCAGTTCCTC.

With regard to this clonotype: A much larger clone differs from this one at a single base, so this may be a read error. Here the CDR3 omits its conserved ending phenylalanine or tryptophan, so a read error is the likely source. The chain combines TRBV6-2 or TRBV6-3 with TRBJ1-1; D remains unclear. CDR1 and CDR2 from the germline V gene are MNHEY and SVGEGT. This CDR3 contains 12 residues. Trimming took 4 bases from V and 8 from J, leaving 11 bases between them. The CDR3 here is CASSLMRAEAFL. CDR3 nucleotides: TGTGCCAGCAGTTTAATGAGGGCCGAAGCTTTCCTT.

This clonotype is termed medium-sized. This chain uses TRBV6-2 or TRBV6-3 with TRBJ2-2; D is possibly TRBD1 (6 bases). This CDR3 is built from 13 residues. Per germline, CDR1 MNHEY and CDR2 SVGEGT. Trimming shortened V by 6 bases and J by 5 bases, and 10 bases separated the two germline ends. The DNA of the CDR3 is TGTGCCAGCAGCTTCAGGGGTACCGGGGAGCTGTTTTTT. Amino acids: CASSFRGTGELFF.

CDR3 coding DNA: TGTGCCAGTTCCGTGACAGATTCACCCCTCCACTTT. Amino acid sequence: CASSVTDSPLHF. The genes are TRBV19 and TRBJ1-6; a possible D gene is TRBD1 (5 bases). Germline V gene lookup returns CDR1 LNHDA and CDR2 SQIVND (reference sequence). The CDR3 loop spans 12 amino acids. Trimming stripped 8 bases from V and 8 bases from J, with 10 bases between.

This clonotype was seen once. At one of its ends the junction is not consistent with the germline gene, which may arise from a read error. The chain joins TRBV11-1 to TRBJ2-2; a weak D match, TRBD2 (5 bases). CDR3 length: 15 amino acids. Germline V gene sequence: CDR1 SGHAT, CDR2 FQDESV (reference sequence). CDR3 amino acids: CASGYRAAGTGELFF. The CDR3 DNA sequence: TGTGCCAGCGGCTATCGCGCTGCTGGCACCGGGGAGCTTTTTTTT.

Concerning this clonotype: Germline is not matched at one junction end, which may reflect a read error. V usage is TRBV11-3 and J usage is TRBJ1-6, with a weak D call TRBD1 (6 bases). From germline, CDR1 is SGHNT and CDR2 YENEEA. The CDR3 extends over 18 amino acids. CDR3 nucleotide sequence: TGTGCCAGTAGTCCCGAGGGGGAAGTACACTCCTATGATTCACCCCTCCACTTT. Protein product: CASSPEGEVHSYDSPLHF.

Turning to this clonotype: The germline gene is not matched at one end of the junction; a read error may be the cause. This chain links TRBV11-2 with TRBJ2-5; TRBD1 is a possible D gene (5 bases). The CDR3 consists of 14 residues. Germline-derived CDR1 and CDR2 are SGHAT and FQNNGV. The CDR3 sequence is CASSPTRGIETQYF. The CDR3, as DNA: TGCGCCAGCAGCCCCACAAGGGGCATAGAGACCCAGTACTTC.

About this clonotype: This clone may be a read error of a much larger clone one base away. This rearrangement joins TRBV6-2 or TRBV6-3 to TRBJ2-1; 8 bases line up with TRBD2. Germline V CDR1 and CDR2: MNHEY, SVGEGT. CDR3 length equals 15 residues. The chain's CDR3 is CASRKPAGVRNEEFF. In nucleotides, the CDR3 is TGTGCCAGCAGGAAGCCAGCGGGAGTGAGGAATGAGGAGTTCTTC.

This clonotype has only a few counts. The V and J genes are TRBV10-3 and TRBJ2-7; 8 nucleotides agree with TRBD2. The germline V gene encodes CDR1 ENHRY and CDR2 SYGVKD. V lost 4 bases, J lost 3 bases, and 8 bases stayed unmatched. The CDR3 is 15 amino acids. This chain's CDR3 is CAISVGETSGYEQYF. The CDR3 nucleotides are TGTGCCATCAGTGTAGGGGAAACTAGCGGCTACGAGCAGTACTTC.

As for this clonotype: Being one base from a much bigger clone, this may be a read error. The CDR3 DNA sequence: TGCGCCAGCAGCCAAGGAGCGGGAAACACCGGGGAGCTGCTTTTT. Translated: CASSQGAGNTGELLF. The rearrangement uses TRBV4-3 and TRBJ2-2, with 7 bases aligning to TRBD2. The CDR3 covers 15 residues. Germline V gives CDR1 LGHNA, CDR2 YSLEER.

Turning to this clonotype: This may be a read error, as it is one base from a much larger clone. The chain uses TRBV6-1 and TRBJ2-3; possible D gene TRBD2, 6 bases. The V and J ends lost 8 bases and 4 bases respectively, with 16 bases between them. Germline V gene lookup returns CDR1 MNHNS and CDR2 SASEGT. This CDR3 is 14 amino acids long. The CDR3 DNA is TGTGCCAGCGGTAACGGACTAAGCCCAGATACGCAGTATTTT. It yields the protein CASGNGLSPDTQYF.

The chain recombines TRBV11-1 with TRBJ2-3, with D hard to call. The germline V gene has CDR1 SGHAT and CDR2 FQDESV (reference sequence). Deletions cut 9 bases from V and 3 bases from J, with 13 bases between. The CDR3 consists of 13 residues. The CDR3 region is CASNFIGTDTQYF. The DNA of the CDR3 is TGTGCCAGTAACTTTATTGGTACAGATACGCAGTATTTT. Filled out from reference TRBV11-1 and TRBJ2-3, the complete variable domain reads EAEVAQSPRYKITEKSQAVAFWCDPISGHATLYWYRQILGQGPELLVQFQDESVVDDSQLPKDRFSAERLKGVDSTLKIQPAELGDSAMYLCASNFIGTDTQYFGPGTRLTVL.

A remark on this clonotype: Relative to the germline gene, one junction end is altered; a read error may explain this. The V and J genes are TRBV6-1 and TRBJ2-7; 10 nucleotides align to TRBD2. CDR1 and CDR2 from the germline V gene are MNHNS and SASEGT. The CDR3 extends over 12 amino acids. CDR3 in DNA: TGTGTCAGCGGGGGGGAAACCTACGAGCAGTACTTC. Its protein is CVSGGETYEQYF.

In regard to this clonotype: A junction boundary mismatches the germline segment, possibly from a read error. The chain employs TRBV11-2 and TRBJ2-6; no reliable D call. The germline CDR1 and CDR2 sequences are SGHAT and FQNNGV. The CDR3 contains 15 residues. CDR3 amino acids: CVSSPHGHGTNVLTF. The CDR3 bases are TGTGTCAGCAGCCCACATGGGCATGGGACCAACGTCCTGACTTTC.

The chain links TRBV6-1 to TRBJ1-1, with 7 bases that match TRBD1. Germline V gives CDR1 MNHNS, CDR2 SASEGT. This CDR3 has 14 amino acids. V lost 4 bases and J lost 4; bases outside the gene matches: 6. The CDR3 is CASSVGRGGTEAFF. As DNA, the CDR3 is TGTGCCAGCAGTGTTGGCAGGGGGGGCACTGAAGCTTTCTTT.

The V and J genes are TRBV2 and TRBJ1-2; the match to TRBD1 covers 7 bases. Germline loops: CDR1 SNHLY, CDR2 FYNNEI. After removal of 3 bases from V and 5 bases from J, the junction contained 3 bases not matched to a gene. This CDR3 has 13 amino acids. In DNA form, the CDR3 reads TGTGCCAGCAGTGAGCAGGGGGAGTATGGCTACACCTTC. As protein: CASSEQGEYGYTF.

This clonotype was seen many times. This rearrangement joins TRBV4-1 to TRBJ1-2; D perhaps matches TRBD1 (6 bases). Germline lookup yields CDR1 MGHRA and CDR2 YSYEKL. The CDR3 sequence is 16 residues long. V gave up 3 bases and J gave up 6 bases, with 20 bases separating them. CDR3 region: CASSQFDSQGWHGYTF. The CDR3 region has the DNA TGCGCCAGCAGCCAGTTCGATTCACAGGGATGGCATGGCTACACCTTC.

This chain connects TRBV10-3 to TRBJ2-1; tentative D call: TRBD2 (5 bases). Per germline, CDR1 ENHRY and CDR2 SYGVKD. The V and J ends lost 2 bases and 8 bases respectively, with 16 bases between them. This CDR3 has 15 residues. The CDR3 spells CAISEPSVRADEQFF. The CDR3 DNA is TGTGCCATCAGTGAGCCGAGCGTGAGGGCCGATGAGCAGTTCTTC.

This clonotype appeared a single time. The V gene is TRBV11-1, the J gene TRBJ2-5, with a weak D call TRBD1 (5 bases). V was cut by 4 bases and J by 1 base, with 10 bases left in between. The CDR3 covers 14 residues. Per the germline V gene, CDR1 is SGHAT and CDR2 is FQDESV (reference sequence). Written as DNA, the CDR3 is TGTGCCAGCAGCTCAGAGACAGCCCAAGAGACCCAGTACTTC. Its translation is CASSSETAQETQYF.

In regard to this clonotype: A much larger clone sits a single nucleotide away, making a read error possible. The gene calls are TRBV5-5 and TRBJ2-7, with D unclear. Between the trimmed V and J ends, which lost 7 bases and 0 bases, there was a span of 11 bases. Germline lookup yields CDR1 SGHKS and CDR2 YYEKEE (reference sequence). The CDR3 is made up of 13 amino acids. Written as DNA, the CDR3 is TGTGCCAGCTGCCGTACAGACTCCTACGAGCAGTACTTC. Amino acids: CASCRTDSYEQYF.

In regard to this clonotype: Just one base apart from a much larger clone, this may be a read error. The chain combines TRBV10-3 with TRBJ2-3, with TRBD2 as a possible D gene (6 bases). CDR1 and CDR2 from the germline V gene are ENHRY and SYGVKD. CDR3 size: 15 residues. Trimming left V 0 bases short and J 6 bases short, with 13 bases between. The CDR3 region has the DNA TGTGCCATCAGTGAGTCGACTAGGAGAGCGGATACGCAGTATTTT. It encodes CAISESTRRADTQYF.

The V gene is TRBV6-1, the J gene TRBJ1-2; D ambiguous. The CDR3 is 15 residues long. V lost 2 bases and J 2 bases, leaving 12 bases between the germline ends. Germline V gene sequence: CDR1 MNHNS, CDR2 SASEGT. The CDR3 DNA sequence: TGTGCCAGCAGTGAAAGATTGACGGGAAACTATGGCTACACCTTC. This encodes CASSERLTGNYGYTF.

With regard to this clonotype: The CDR3 does not end in the conserved phenylalanine or tryptophan, so this is likely a read error. The J gene is TRBJ2-1, the V gene TRBV10-3; TRBD2 aligns across 11 bases. The CDR3 is made up of 14 amino acids. The ends lost 9 bases at V and 4 bases at J; junction bases unmatched: 5. Germline values: CDR1 ENHRY, CDR2 SYGVKD. The CDR3 spells CAIRSGRGYNEQFL. CDR3 nucleotide sequence: TGTGCCATTCGTAGCGGGAGGGGATACAATGAGCAGTTCTTA.

Worth noting for this clonotype: The final CDR3 position lacks the conserved phenylalanine or tryptophan, pointing to a likely read error. The chain employs TRBV28 and TRBJ2-3; either TRBD1 or TRBD2 may fit D (5 bases each). From germline, CDR1 is MDHEN and CDR2 SYDVKM. The CDR3 loop spans 17 amino acids. Trimming took off 1 base at V and 2 bases at J, with 16 bases between the two ends. CDR3 DNA sequence: TGTGCCAGCAGTTTATCCGTCGGGGCCCTTAACACAGATACGCAGTATCTT. Translated, it gives CASSLSVGALNTDTQYL.